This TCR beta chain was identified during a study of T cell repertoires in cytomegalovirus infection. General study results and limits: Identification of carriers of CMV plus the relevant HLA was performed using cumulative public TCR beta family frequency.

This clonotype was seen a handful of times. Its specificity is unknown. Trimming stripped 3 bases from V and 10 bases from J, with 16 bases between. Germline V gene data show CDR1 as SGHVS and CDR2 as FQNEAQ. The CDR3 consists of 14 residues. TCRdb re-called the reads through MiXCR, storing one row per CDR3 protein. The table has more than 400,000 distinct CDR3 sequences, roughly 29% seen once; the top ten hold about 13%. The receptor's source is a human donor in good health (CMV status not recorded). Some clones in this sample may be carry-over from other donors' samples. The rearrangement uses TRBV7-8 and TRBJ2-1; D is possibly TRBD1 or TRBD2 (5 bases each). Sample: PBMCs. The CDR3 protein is CASSLGPNSDEQFF. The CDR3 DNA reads TGTGCCAGCAGCTTGGGACCAAATTCGGACGAGCAGTTCTTC.